One sample yielded the 26 T cell receptor beta chains listed below, sequenced in a study of blood T cell repertoires in COVID-19. Using immunoSEQ multiplex PCR, the repertoire was profiled, and TCRdb retains in-frame clones only, with some absent. The sample contains over 120,000 clones, roughly 84% of which appear only once. Sequenced material: peripheral blood. Receptor source: a human donor with acute or convalescent COVID-19. The donor label of this sample is uncertain.

This clone has only one observation. This chain connects TRBV18 to TRBJ1-5; 7 nucleotides agree with TRBD1. J gave up 3 bases and V 4 bases, and 9 bases lay outside the gene matches. CDR1 and CDR2 (germline): KGHSH, LQKENI. The CDR3 contains 16 residues. For the CDR3, the DNA is TGTGCCAGCTCACTACTGAAAACAGGGGTCAATCAGCCCCAGCATTTT. Protein sequence: CASSLLKTGVNQPQHF.

The J gene is TRBJ1-2, the V gene TRBV3-1 (or the pseudogene TRBV3-2), with a possible D match to TRBD1 (6 bases). This CDR3 comprises 13 residues. Trimming removed 6 bases at V and 2 bases at J, with 10 bases between. In germline, CDR1 is LGHDT, CDR2 YNNKEL (reference sequence). CDR3 sequence: CASRDRTNYGYTF. DNA for the CDR3: TGTGCCAGCAGAGACAGGACCAACTATGGCTACACCTTC.

This clone was counted once. The chain links TRBV5-4 to TRBJ2-1; D is unclear. Germline V gene sequence: CDR1 SGHNT, CDR2 YYREEE (reference sequence). CDR3 length equals 15 residues. V was pared by 4 bases and J by 3 bases, with 14 bases between. CDR3 coding DNA: TGTGCCAGCAGCATGGACGGGTCGAACTACAATGAGCAGTTCTTC. Protein product: CASSMDGSNYNEQFF.

V is TRBV7-2 and J is TRBJ2-7, with 10 bases aligning to TRBD1. The CDR3 is 14 residues long. CDR1 is SGHTA, CDR2 FQGNSA, per germline. V lost 3 bases to trimming and J lost 4 bases; unmatched junction nucleotides: 3. CDR3: CASSFGQGEYEQYV. CDR3 DNA sequence: TGTGCCAGCAGCTTCGGACAGGGGGAGTACGAGCAGTACGTC.

This chain links TRBV7-3 with TRBJ2-1; TRBD1 aligns across 10 bases. This CDR3 is 15 amino acids long. Per the germline V gene, CDR1 is SGHTA and CDR2 is FQGTGA. The J segment lost 8 bases and the V segment lost 4 bases, leaving 8 bases of the junction unmatched. The CDR3 reads CASSSRQGAMYEQFF. As DNA, the CDR3 is TGTGCCAGCAGCTCCCGACAGGGGGCTATGTATGAGCAGTTCTTC.

This clone was recorded only once. The chain recombines TRBV5-1 with TRBJ1-2, with D hard to call. The V and J ends lost 2 bases and 8 bases respectively, with 10 bases between them. This CDR3 comprises 12 residues. The V gene's germline CDR1 is SGHRS and CDR2 YFSETQ. The CDR3 DNA sequence: TGCGCCAGCAGCTTCGAAAGCGGGGGCTACACCTTC. Amino acid sequence: CASSFESGGYTF.

The V and J genes are TRBV23-1 and TRBJ2-5; no definite D call. TRBV23-1 is classed as an ORF, of uncertain function. V was clipped by 6 bases and J by 4 bases, with 12 bases between them. This CDR3 has 13 residues. The CDR3 sequence: CASSQERRETQYF. The CDR3 nucleotides read TGCGCCAGCAGCCAAGAGAGGCGAGAGACCCAGTACTTC.

The rearrangement links TRBV19 to TRBJ1-4; D possibly corresponds to TRBD1 (5 bases). This CDR3 region has 15 residues. Germline V CDR1 and CDR2: LNHDA, SQIVND (reference sequence). Trimming pared 4 bases from V and 6 bases from J, leaving 15 bases between. The CDR3 protein is CASSNGGEVYEKLFF. The CDR3 DNA reads as TGTGCCAGTAGTAATGGGGGGGAAGTATATGAAAAACTGTTTTTT.

The chain combines TRBV9 with TRBJ2-1, with 8 bases matching TRBD1. Germline V gives CDR1 SGDLS, CDR2 YYNGEE. This CDR3 is built from 15 residues. Trimming cost V 6 bases and J 1 base; bases outside gene matches: 6. The chain's CDR3 is CASNPGGWSYNEQFF. CDR3 nucleotides: TGTGCCAGCAACCCAGGGGGCTGGTCCTACAATGAGCAGTTCTTC.

This clone was detected only once. The chain uses TRBV7-8 and TRBJ2-7; possibly TRBD1 for D (6 bases). The V end lost 1 base, the J end lost 7 bases, and 17 bases lay between the germline ends. CDR1 and CDR2 from the germline V gene are SGHVS and FQNEAQ. CDR3 length: 15 residues. The CDR3 protein is CASSLEQGEVREQYF. As DNA, the CDR3 is TGTGCCAGCAGCTTAGAACAGGGTGAAGTGAGAGAGCAGTACTTC. Drawing the rest from reference TRBV7-8 and TRBJ2-7, the complete variable domain is GAGVSQSPRYKVAKRGQDVALRCDPISGHVSLFWYQQALGQGPEFLTYFQNEAQLDKSGLPSDRFFAERPEGSVSTLKIQRTQQEDSAVYLCASSLEQGEVREQYFGPGTRLTVT.

This clone has just one count. The chain couples TRBV6-5 to TRBJ1-3, with a tentative D call TRBD1 (6 bases). Trimming removed 6 bases from V and 3 bases from J, with 15 bases in between. This CDR3 is built from 15 residues. Looked up from germline, CDR1 is MNHEY and CDR2 is SVGAGI. The CDR3 protein is CASRDRQGGGNTIYF. Written as DNA, the CDR3 is TGTGCCAGCAGGGACAGACAAGGCGGTGGAAACACCATATATTTT.

DNA of the CDR3: TGTGCCAGCAGTTCCTATGGCGGGGGGCTCCAAGAGACCCAGTACTTC. Its protein product is CASSSYGGGLQETQYF. This chain links TRBV6-5 with TRBJ2-5; 8 bases fit TRBD2. The CDR3 spans 16 residues. The germline CDR1 and CDR2 sequences are MNHEY and SVGAGI. Losses at the gene ends were 4 bases for V and 1 base for J; bases not matched to a gene: 8.

This chain connects TRBV10-3 to TRBJ1-2; 7 bases fit TRBD1. With 2 bases clipped from V and 8 bases from J, the junction kept 5 bases outside the gene matches. The CDR3 totals 13 residues. CDR1 is ENHRY and CDR2 is SYGVKD in the germline V gene. CDR3 sequence (DNA): TGTGCCATCAGTGAGCCCGGGACAGAGGGCTACACCTTC. Protein sequence: CAISEPGTEGYTF.

The chain couples TRBV10-3 to TRBJ2-7; D is possibly TRBD2 (6 bases). Germline V CDR1 and CDR2: ENHRY, SYGVKD. Deletions cut 8 bases from V and 0 bases from J, with 8 bases between. The CDR3 totals 12 residues. The CDR3 DNA is TGTGCCATCGGAGGGATCTCCTACGAGCAGTACTTC. Residues: CAIGGISYEQYF.

This chain joins TRBV27 and TRBJ1-6, with 8 bases matching TRBD1. Germline V lookup: CDR1 MNHEY, CDR2 SMNVEV (reference sequence). The CDR3 sequence is 15 residues long. V dropped 1 base and J dropped 7; count of bases not matched to a gene: 3. In DNA, the CDR3 is TGTGCCAGCAGTTTATACTCAGGGGGCAATTCACCCCTCCACTTT. Protein product: CASSLYSGGNSPLHF.

The rearrangement links TRBV5-5 to TRBJ2-3; TRBD2 matches at 8 bases. Losses at the gene ends were 0 bases for V and 11 bases for J; bases not matched to a gene: 17. CDR3 length: 17 residues. The germline gives CDR1 SGHKS, CDR2 YYEKEE (reference sequence). The CDR3 loop reads CASSLEGSGTARGGQYF. CDR3 DNA: TGTGCCAGCAGCTTGGAAGGGAGCGGGACCGCCCGGGGGGGGCAGTATTTT.

This clone was counted only a few times. The chain uses TRBV11-2 and TRBJ1-2, with 7 bases that match TRBD1. This CDR3 has 14 residues. Germline values: CDR1 SGHAT, CDR2 FQNNGV. J was trimmed by 4 bases and V by 5 bases; bases with no gene match: 7. Here the CDR3 reads CASSPIQGSYGYTF. The CDR3 bases are TGTGCCAGCAGCCCCATACAGGGGTCCTATGGCTACACCTTC.

V and J are TRBV27 and TRBJ1-2; 7 bases agree with TRBD1. CDR1 and CDR2 from the germline V gene are MNHEY and SMNVEV (reference sequence). The CDR3 loop spans 15 amino acids. The J segment lost 7 bases and the V segment lost 4 bases, leaving 12 bases of the junction unmatched. This CDR3 reads CASSYRGGGLGGYTF. The CDR3 DNA sequence: TGTGCCAGCAGTTACAGGGGAGGAGGGTTGGGTGGCTACACCTTC.

V and J are TRBV9 and TRBJ2-3; 8 nucleotides line up with TRBD1. The CDR3 is made up of 15 amino acids. Germline V gives CDR1 SGDLS, CDR2 YYNGEE. The V gene end was trimmed by 2 bases and the J gene end by 4 bases; junction bases not matched to a gene: 6. The CDR3 here is CASSVGQGPADTQYF. The CDR3 DNA follows: TGTGCCAGCAGCGTCGGACAGGGCCCCGCAGATACGCAGTATTTT.

This clone was picked up a small number of times. The V gene is TRBV29-1, the J gene TRBJ2-3; either TRBD1 or TRBD2 may fit D (5 bases each). Germline CDR1 SQVTM, CDR2 ANQGSEA. CDR3 length equals 11 residues. V lost 7 bases, J lost 11 bases, and 16 bases lay in between. The CDR3 sequence: CSARGLVGQYF. CDR3 DNA sequence: TGCAGCGCGAGGGGCCTCGTCGGGCAGTATTTT.

The J gene is TRBJ1-3, the V gene TRBV19; D uncertain. The V gene's germline CDR1 is LNHDA and CDR2 SQIVND (reference sequence). This CDR3 has 15 amino acids. With 1 base removed from V and 0 bases from J, the gap between germline ends came to 7 bases. The CDR3 coding sequence is TGTGCCAGTAGTATAGGGCAAAGCTCTGGAAACACCATATATTTT. Amino acid sequence: CASSIGQSSGNTIYF.

This clone was seen more than once but under ten times. CDR3 residues: CASSLSGGYNEQFF. The CDR3 nucleotides are TGTGCCAGCAGCCTAAGCGGGGGCTACAATGAGCAGTTCTTC. The chain combines TRBV3-1 (or the pseudogene TRBV3-2) with TRBJ2-1; 8 bases line up with TRBD2. The CDR3 totals 14 residues. From germline, CDR1 is LGHDT and CDR2 YNNKEL (reference sequence). The junction had 2 bases not matched to a gene; V was cut back by 4 bases and J by 3 bases.

This sequence joins TRBV10-3 and TRBJ2-6; TRBD1 might be the D (5 bases). V dropped 6 bases and J dropped 0 bases, with 9 bases sitting between them. Per the germline V gene, CDR1 is ENHRY and CDR2 is SYGVKD. This CDR3 contains 15 residues. In DNA form, the CDR3 reads TGTGCCATCAGGATACAGGACTCTGGGGCCAACGTCCTGACTTTC. It specifies CAIRIQDSGANVLTF.

The chain has TRBV15 and TRBJ1-6; the D is unclear. The CDR3 runs to 14 residues. The ends were cut back, 1 base at V and 10 bases at J, with 11 bases in the middle. Germline V gene lookup returns CDR1 LNHNV and CDR2 YYDKDF (reference sequence). This chain's CDR3 is CATSRVAAESPLHF. CDR3 coding DNA: TGTGCCACCAGCAGAGTTGCGGCAGAATCACCCCTCCACTTT.

The rearrangement uses TRBV5-8 and TRBJ1-2; no reliable D call. The ends were cut back, 2 bases at V and 3 bases at J, with 14 bases in the middle. The CDR3 contains 15 residues. Per the germline V gene, CDR1 is SGHTS and CDR2 is YDEGEE. CDR3 protein: CASSFGGDLYYGYTF. CDR3 DNA sequence: TGTGCCAGCAGCTTCGGCGGTGACCTCTACTATGGCTACACCTTC.

V is TRBV3-1 (or the pseudogene TRBV3-2) and J is TRBJ1-1, with TRBD1 matching 9 bases. The germline gives CDR1 LGHDT, CDR2 YNNKEL (reference sequence). V shed 0 bases and J 8 bases; nucleotides not matched to a gene: 4. The CDR3 loop spans 14 amino acids. The CDR3: CASSQDGGTGEAFF. The CDR3 DNA is TGTGCCAGCAGCCAAGACGGCGGGACAGGGGAAGCTTTCTTT.